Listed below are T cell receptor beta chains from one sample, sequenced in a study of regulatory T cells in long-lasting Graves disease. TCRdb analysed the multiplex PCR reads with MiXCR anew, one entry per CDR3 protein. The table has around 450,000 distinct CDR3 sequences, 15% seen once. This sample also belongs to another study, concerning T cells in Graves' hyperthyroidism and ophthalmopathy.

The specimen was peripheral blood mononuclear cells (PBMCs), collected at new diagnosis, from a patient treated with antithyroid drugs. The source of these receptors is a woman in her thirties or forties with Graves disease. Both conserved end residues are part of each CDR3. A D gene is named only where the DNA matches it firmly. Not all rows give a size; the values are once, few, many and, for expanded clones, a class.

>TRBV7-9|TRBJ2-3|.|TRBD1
TGTGCCAGCAGCCCCAGCGTCGGGACAGGGTTTGACGCGCAGTATTTT
CASSPSVGTGFDAQYF
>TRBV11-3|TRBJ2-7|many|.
TGTGCCAGCAGCAGAGGAGGACTCTACGAGCAGTACTTC
CASSRGGLYEQYF
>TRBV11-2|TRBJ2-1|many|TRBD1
TGTGCCAGCAGCCAACAGGGGGGTACAGTCAATGAGCAGTTCTTC
CASSQQGGTVNEQFF
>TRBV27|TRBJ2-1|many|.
TGTGCCAGCAGTTCGGGCCCCGGGAATAATGAGCAGTTCTTC
CASSSGPGNNEQFF
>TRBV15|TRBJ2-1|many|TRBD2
TGTGCCACCAGCAGAAGTTATAGCGGGAGCAGGGATGAGCAGTTCTTC
CATSRSYSGSRDEQFF
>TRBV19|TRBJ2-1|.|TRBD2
TGTGCCAGTAGTATAAGGGCTAGCGGGCAGGATAAGCAGTTCTTC
CASSIRASGQDKQFF
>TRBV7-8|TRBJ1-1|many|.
TGTGCCAGCAGCTTAGGGGTTCGGGGCACTGAAGCTTTCTTT
CASSLGVRGTEAFF
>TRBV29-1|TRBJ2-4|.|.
TGCAGCGTGGGCGGGGAGCCTCTTGGAAACATTCAGTACTTC
CSVGGEPLGNIQYF
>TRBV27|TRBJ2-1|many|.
TGTGCCAGCAGTTCCCCTTACCTTTCCCGGGGCACAAGGTACAATGAGCAGTTCTTC
CASSSPYLSRGTRYNEQFF
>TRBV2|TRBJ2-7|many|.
TGTGCCAGCAAAAGAGATTCCGAGCAGTACTTC
CASKRDSEQYF
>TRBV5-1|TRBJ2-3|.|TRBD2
TGCGCCAGCAGCTGGGGCTCTAGCGGGAGGGCCAAAAATACGCAGTATTTT
CASSWGSSGRAKNTQYF
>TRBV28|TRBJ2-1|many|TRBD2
TGTGCCAGCAGTCCTAGCGGGGGAGCCCATCCCAATGAGCAGTTCTTC
CASSPSGGAHPNEQFF
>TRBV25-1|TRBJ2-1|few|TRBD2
TGTGCCAGCAGTTGGACTAGCTTCCATGAGCAGTTCTTC
CASSWTSFHEQFF
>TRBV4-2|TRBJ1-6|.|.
TGTGCCAGCAGCCAAGAACGGAATTCACCCCTCCACTTT
CASSQERNSPLHF
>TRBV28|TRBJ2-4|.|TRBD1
TGTGCCAGCAGTCCACCCGCTCTCTTGAACAGGGGGAACATTCAGTACTTC
CASSPPALLNRGNIQYF
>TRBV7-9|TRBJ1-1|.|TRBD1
TGCGCCAGCAGCCCCGTACTCACAGGGGGAACTGAAGCTTTCTTT
CASSPVLTGGTEAFF
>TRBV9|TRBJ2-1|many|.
TGTGCCAGCAGCGTAGGGGCTAGCTTCAATGAGCAGTTCTTC
CASSVGASFNEQFF
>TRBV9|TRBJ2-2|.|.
TGTGCCAGCAGCGTAGGGATCCGCAGGACCGGGGAGCTGTTTTTT
CASSVGIRRTGELFF
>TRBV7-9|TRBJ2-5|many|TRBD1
TGTGCCAGCAGCCTCGGCACAGGGGGCATGGAGACCCAGTACTTC
CASSLGTGGMETQYF
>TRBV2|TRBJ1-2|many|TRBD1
TGTGCCAGCCCTAAACAGGGGGCTTACGGCTACACCTTC
CASPKQGAYGYTF
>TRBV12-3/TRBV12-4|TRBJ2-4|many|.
TGTGCCAGCAGCCGCGCTGAGGGGGTGCGGGTGGACAAAAACATTCAGTACTTC
CASSRAEGVRVDKNIQYF
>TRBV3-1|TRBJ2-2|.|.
TGTGCCAGCAGCCAAGCCTGGGATCAGGGCGGGGAGCTGTTTTTT
CASSQAWDQGGELFF
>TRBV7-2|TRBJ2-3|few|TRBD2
TGTGCCAGCAGCTTAGACCTGATTAGCGGGACTATAGATACGCAGTATTTT
CASSLDLISGTIDTQYF
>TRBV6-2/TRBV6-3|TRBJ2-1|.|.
TGTGCCAGCAGGAGAGCTCTCTCCTACAATGAGCAGTTCTTC
CASRRALSYNEQFF
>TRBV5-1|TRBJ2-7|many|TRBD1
TGTGCCAGCAGCGGGGGACAGGGGGACGAGCAGTACTTC
CASSGGQGDEQYF
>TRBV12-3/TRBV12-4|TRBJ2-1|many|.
TGTGCCAGCAGTCCGTTCAGACAGCTCGATGAGCAGTTCTTC
CASSPFRQLDEQFF
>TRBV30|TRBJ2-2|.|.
TGTGCCTGGAGCGCCGGACAGTTCAACGGGGAGCTGTTTTTT
CAWSAGQFNGELFF
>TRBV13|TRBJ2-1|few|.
TGTGCCAGCAGCTTACCGGGACAAGACAATGAGCAGTTCTTC
CASSLPGQDNEQFF
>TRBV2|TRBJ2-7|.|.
TGTGCCAGCAGTGAAGGGGGGCCCCCGACACACTACGAGCAGTACTTC
CASSEGGPPTHYEQYF
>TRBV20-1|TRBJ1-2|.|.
TGCAGTGCTAGGGCCCAGAACACAGGGATCCGCGGCCATGGCTACACCTTC
CSARAQNTGIRGHGYTF
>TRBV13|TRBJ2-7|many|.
TGTGCCAGCACCCAAAGGAGCTTCCACGAGCAGTACTTC
CASTQRSFHEQYF
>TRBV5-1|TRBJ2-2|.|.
TGCGCCAGCACCCCCCGGCTAGCGAACACCGGGGAGCTGTTTTTT
CASTPRLANTGELFF
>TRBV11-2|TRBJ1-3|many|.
TGTGCCAGCAGCTTAGATCCCCCCTCTCAACAGGTCCCCTCTGGAAACACCATATATTTT
CASSLDPPSQQVPSGNTIYF
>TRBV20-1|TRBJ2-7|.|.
TGCAGTGCTAGAGATCCGGAGAGCGAGCAGTACTTC
CSARDPESEQYF
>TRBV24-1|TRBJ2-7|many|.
TGTGCCACCGGGACCCCCTACGAGCAGTACTTC
CATGTPYEQYF
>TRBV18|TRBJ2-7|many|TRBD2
TGTGCCAGCTCACCGTTGCTAGCGGGTGAAACCCTAAAGCAGTACTTC
CASSPLLAGETLKQYF
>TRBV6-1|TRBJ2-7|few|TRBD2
TGTGCCAGCAGCCTACTAGCGGGAGGGCTTTGGTCCTACGAGCAGTACTTC
CASSLLAGGLWSYEQYF
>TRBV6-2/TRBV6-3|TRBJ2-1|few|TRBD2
TGTGCCAGCACCAAGCCAGCGGGAGAGACCTACAATGAGCAGTTCTTC
CASTKPAGETYNEQFF
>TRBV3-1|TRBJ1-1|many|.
TGTGCCAGCAGCCAAGAATTTCAGGCCAGAGTGAACACTGAAGCTTTCTTT
CASSQEFQARVNTEAFF
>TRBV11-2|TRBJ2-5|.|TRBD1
TGTGCCAGCAGCGGACAGGGGGCTTGGACCCAGTACTTC
CASSGQGAWTQYF
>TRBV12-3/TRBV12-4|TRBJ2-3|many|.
TGTGCCAGCCTCCGGGAAGGGACAGATACGCAGTATTTT
CASLREGTDTQYF
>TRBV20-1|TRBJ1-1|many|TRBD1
TGCAGTGCGAACAGGGGTGGCACTGAAGCTTTCTTT
CSANRGGTEAFF
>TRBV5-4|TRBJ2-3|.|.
TGTGCCAGCAGCCACCGGCGGGACAGTGGAGATACGCAGTATTTT
CASSHRRDSGDTQYF
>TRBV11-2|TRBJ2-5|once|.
TGTGCCAGCAGCTTAGCGTTGGGTTCCGAGACCCAGTACTTC
CASSLALGSETQYF
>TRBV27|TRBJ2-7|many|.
TGTGCCAGCAGTTTATTAGGGTCCGGGTACGAGCAGTACTTC
CASSLLGSGYEQYF
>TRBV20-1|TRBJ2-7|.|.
TGCAGTGCTAGAGTTGCAGGAGGGGACACAAGGAACTACGAGCAGTACTTC
CSARVAGGDTRNYEQYF
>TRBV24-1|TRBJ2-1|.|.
TGTGCCACCAGTGACCGCGCTCTGTACAATGAGCAGTTCTTC
CATSDRALYNEQFF
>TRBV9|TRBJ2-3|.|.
TGTGCCAGCAGCCCTGCCCCCAACAGGGCAGATACGCAGTATTTT
CASSPAPNRADTQYF
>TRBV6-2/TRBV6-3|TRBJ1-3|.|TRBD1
TGTGCCAGCAGGTGGACAGGGGACGGAAACACCATATATTTT
CASRWTGDGNTIYF
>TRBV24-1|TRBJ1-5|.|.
TGTGCCACCAGTGATTTAAGGACAGATTTTAGCAATCAGCCCCAGCATTTT
CATSDLRTDFSNQPQHF
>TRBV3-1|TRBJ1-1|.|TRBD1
TGTGCCAGCAGACCGACAGGGGTGAACACTGAAGCTTTCTTT
CASRPTGVNTEAFF
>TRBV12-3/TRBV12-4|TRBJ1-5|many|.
TGTGCCAGCAGTAGAAGGAGGAGGCTAGGCCGGCAATCTGTTCAGCCCCAGCATTTT
CASSRRRRLGRQSVQPQHF
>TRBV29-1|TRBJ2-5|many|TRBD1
TGCAGCGCCGACGGGACAGAGGAAGAGACCCAGTACTTC
CSADGTEEETQYF
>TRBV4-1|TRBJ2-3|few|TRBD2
TGCGCCAGCAGCCAAGGCGATGGCGGGAGATATACAGATACGCAGTATTTT
CASSQGDGGRYTDTQYF
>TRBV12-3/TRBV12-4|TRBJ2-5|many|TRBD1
TGTGCCAGCAACGGACAGGGGATCCAAGAGACCCAGTACTTC
CASNGQGIQETQYF